Following are 27 T cell receptor beta chains from one sample sequenced in a study of T cell repertoires in cytomegalovirus infection. No antigen has been identified for these receptors. A single record per CDR3 protein comes from TCRdb applying MiXCR to the reads. Among roughly 990,000 distinct CDR3 sequences, 31% were seen once, and the ten largest hold around an eighth. The source material was cultured CD8+ T cells from PBMCs, sampled from culture after CMV antigen stimulation. The receptors shown here come from a human donor in good health (CMV status not recorded). Some clones in this sample may be carry-over from other donors' samples.

This clonotype was observed a few times. The J gene is TRBJ1-3, the V gene TRBV27, with TRBD1 matching over 7 bases. This CDR3 is built from 15 residues. Germline CDR1 MNHEY, CDR2 SMNVEV (reference sequence). With 7 bases clipped from V and 4 bases from J, the junction kept 10 bases outside the gene matches. The CDR3 DNA follows: TGTGCCAGCACCTCGGGACAGACAGGAGGAAACACCATATATTTT. Its translation: CASTSGQTGGNTIYF.

The chain links TRBV12-3 or TRBV12-4 to TRBJ1-1, with 7 bases lining up with TRBD1. The CDR3 extends over 14 amino acids. The junction had 6 bases not matched to a gene; V was cut back by 4 bases and J by 4 bases. CDR3 in amino acids: CASSSTGSFTEAFF. The CDR3 coding sequence is TGTGCCAGCAGTTCGACAGGGAGCTTCACTGAAGCTTTCTTT.

The rearrangement uses TRBV28 and TRBJ2-3, with D unresolved. V was cut by 6 bases and J by 6 bases, with 16 bases left in between. Germline V gene data show CDR1 as MDHEN and CDR2 as SYDVKM. There are 14 residues in the CDR3. This CDR3 reads CASSTQAAVDTQYF. CDR3 nucleotide sequence: TGTGCCAGCAGCACTCAGGCGGCGGTGGATACGCAGTATTTT.

CDR3 sequence reads: CASSELGGASYEQYV. For the CDR3, the DNA is TGTGCCAGCAGTGAATTAGGGGGAGCCTCCTACGAGCAGTACGTC. The V gene is TRBV6-1, the J gene TRBJ2-7, with D maybe TRBD1 (6 bases). The CDR3 has 15 residues. Looked up from germline, CDR1 is MNHNS and CDR2 is SASEGT. V lost 2 bases, J lost 0 bases, and 11 bases lay in between.

This clonotype has more than one count but fewer than ten. The chain uses TRBV7-6 and TRBJ2-5, with TRBD1 as a possible D gene (5 bases). The CDR3 runs 17 residues. V was trimmed by 5 bases and J by 1 base, leaving 20 bases between them. Germline-derived CDR1 and CDR2 are SGHVS and FNYEAQ. The CDR3: CASSTDLQGAFQETQYF. CDR3 nucleotides: TGTGCCAGCAGCACCGACCTCCAAGGGGCCTTCCAAGAGACCCAGTACTTC.

Many counts were recorded for this clonotype. The gene calls are TRBV15 and TRBJ2-5, with unresolved D. V was clipped by 0 bases and J by 4 bases, with 6 bases between them. Germline assignment: CDR1 LNHNV and CDR2 YYDKDF (reference sequence). The CDR3 has 13 amino acids. DNA of the CDR3: TGTGCCACCAGCAGAGATTACCGAGAGACCCAGTACTTC. Translated: CATSRDYRETQYF.

This chain connects TRBV13 to TRBJ2-5; a weak D match, TRBD1 (6 bases). Germline V CDR1 and CDR2: PRHDT, FYEKMQ (reference sequence). CDR3 length: 15 amino acids. Trimming took 4 bases from V and 0 from J, leaving 12 bases between them. The CDR3, as DNA: TGTGCCAGCAGCTCCGCCGACAGGTACCAAGAGACCCAGTACTTC. It specifies CASSSADRYQETQYF.

This clonotype was counted a few times. V and J are TRBV27 and TRBJ2-3, with 10 bases fitting TRBD2. The CDR3 consists of 14 residues. The germline CDR1 and CDR2 sequences are MNHEY and SMNVEV (reference sequence). J gave up 11 bases and V 8 bases, and 13 bases lay outside the gene matches. The CDR3 region is CASGTGTSALLQYF. The CDR3 bases are TGTGCCAGCGGAACCGGGACTAGCGCCCTCCTGCAGTATTTT.

In this sample, this clonotype turned up many times. This sequence joins TRBV6-2 or TRBV6-3 and TRBJ2-2; D might be TRBD2 (5 bases). CDR1 is MNHEY, CDR2 SVGEGT, per germline. The V end was cut by 6 bases, the J end by 2 bases, with 13 bases between. This CDR3 region has 15 residues. The CDR3 loop is CASSGDWTNTGELFF. DNA for the CDR3: TGTGCCAGCAGCGGGGATTGGACTAACACCGGGGAGCTGTTTTTT.

This clonotype was counted at least ten times. The CDR3 DNA is TGTGCCAGCAGCATGTCAGGGGGCGCGGTCGATAACTATGGCTACACCTTC. Its protein is CASSMSGGAVDNYGYTF. The V call is TRBV7-8, the J call TRBJ1-2; 8 bases match TRBD1. V was clipped by 5 bases and J by 1 base; unmatched bases: 12. Germline V gene data show CDR1 as SGHVS and CDR2 as FQNEAQ. The CDR3 runs to 17 residues.

This rearrangement joins TRBV7-8 to TRBJ1-5; TRBD1 matches 8 bases. This CDR3 has 13 amino acids. In germline, CDR1 is SGHVS, CDR2 FQNEAQ. Trimming at V came to 3 bases and at J to 6 bases, leaving 1 base not matched to a gene. This CDR3 reads CASSFRGPQPQHF. In DNA form, the CDR3 reads TGTGCCAGCAGCTTCAGGGGGCCTCAGCCCCAGCATTTT.

This clonotype came up a few times. The rearrangement links TRBV4-1 to TRBJ1-5; maybe TRBD1 (5 bases). V was pared by 1 base and J by 2 bases, with 9 bases between. CDR1 and CDR2 (germline): MGHRA, YSYEKL. The CDR3 runs to 15 residues. In nucleotides, the CDR3 is TGCGCCAGCAGCCAAGGCAGGGAGGGCAATCAGCCCCAGCATTTT. Translation gives CASSQGREGNQPQHF.

This clonotype was observed a handful of times. The V and J genes are TRBV7-9 and TRBJ2-1, with unresolved D. Trimming removed 7 bases at V and 2 bases at J, with 15 bases between. The CDR3 length is 15 residues. CDR1 is SEHNR, CDR2 FQNEAQ, per germline (reference sequence). CDR3: CASTNNVQTYNEQFF. Here the CDR3 DNA reads TGTGCCAGCACCAACAACGTACAGACCTACAATGAGCAGTTCTTC.

The CDR3 nucleotides read TGTGCCAGCATGGTGGCTACTAATGAAAAACTGTTTTTT. It encodes CASMVATNEKLFF. The chain uses TRBV6-6 and TRBJ1-4; D gene ambiguous. CDR1 is MNHNY and CDR2 is SVGAGI in the germline V gene (reference sequence). The V end lost 7 bases, the J end lost 2 bases, and 8 bases lay between the germline ends. The CDR3 runs 13 residues.

CDR3 DNA sequence: TGTGCCAGCAGCTTGGGATCGGGACTAGCGGGGGCCCAGCAGTTCTTC. This sequence encodes CASSLGSGLAGAQQFF. J is TRBJ2-1 and V is TRBV7-9, with 14 nucleotides matching TRBD2. The J segment lost 11 bases and the V segment lost 3 bases, leaving 9 bases of the junction unmatched. Germline V gene data show CDR1 as SEHNR and CDR2 as FQNEAQ (reference sequence). The CDR3 has 16 amino acids. The variable domain in full, with the rest retrieved from reference TRBV7-9 and TRBJ2-1, is DTGVSQNPRHKITKRGQNVTFRCDPISEHNRLYWYRQTLGQGPEFLTYFQNEAQLEKSRLLSDRFSAERPKGSFSTLEIQRTEQGDSAMYLCASSLGSGLAGAQQFFGPGTRLTVL.

This clonotype occurred a few times. The gene calls are TRBV11-2 and TRBJ2-5; possibly TRBD1 or TRBD2 for D (5 bases each). The CDR3 consists of 13 residues. The V and J ends lost 8 bases and 1 base respectively, with 11 bases between them. Germline-derived CDR1 and CDR2 are SGHAT and FQNNGV. The CDR3 protein is CASVPGTQETQYF. The CDR3 coding sequence is TGTGCCAGCGTCCCAGGGACCCAAGAGACCCAGTACTTC. Supplemented by reference TRBV11-2 and TRBJ2-5, the full variable domain reads EAGVAQSPRYKIIEKRQSVAFWCNPISGHATLYWYQQILGQGPKLLIQFQNNGVVDDSQLPKDRFSAERLKGVDSTLKIQPAKLEDSAVYLCASVPGTQETQYFGPGTRLLVL.

This clonotype was observed a few times. The chain recombines TRBV7-9 with TRBJ1-2; no reliable D call. This CDR3 region has 12 residues. From germline, CDR1 is SEHNR and CDR2 FQNEAQ (reference sequence). V lost 1 base to trimming and J lost 7 bases, with 7 bases between them. CDR3 bases: TGTGCCAGCAGCTTAGTTCAGCGTGGCTACACCTTC. Its protein is CASSLVQRGYTF.

The genes are TRBV7-9 and TRBJ2-7; TRBD2 aligns across 9 bases. J lost 0 bases, V lost 6 bases, and 9 bases had no gene match. Per germline, CDR1 SEHNR and CDR2 FQNEAQ (reference sequence). The CDR3 has 16 residues. In DNA form, the CDR3 reads TGTGCCAGCAGGCCCGGGAGCGGGGGGCCCTCCTACGAGCAGTACTTC. Its protein is CASRPGSGGPSYEQYF.

In its sample, this clonotype was seen a few times. This rearrangement joins TRBV7-2 to TRBJ2-5; the match to TRBD1 covers 8 bases. Germline V gene data show CDR1 as SGHTA and CDR2 as FQGNSA. The ends lost 1 base at V and 5 bases at J; junction bases unmatched: 9. The CDR3 consists of 16 residues. The CDR3 loop is CASSLVGQGVLETQYF. CDR3 DNA sequence: TGTGCCAGCAGCTTAGTTGGACAGGGAGTGCTGGAGACCCAGTACTTC.

With respect to this clonotype: One end of the junction does not line up with germline, which may come from a read error. J is TRBJ2-7 and V is TRBV12-5; tentative D call: TRBD2 (6 bases). This CDR3 contains 13 residues. Germline assignment: CDR1 LGHNT and CDR2 FRNRAP. The CDR3 nucleotides read TGTACTAGTGGTTTGGGGACTGGTTACGAGCAGTACTTC. Translating gives CTSGLGTGYEQYF. Complete variable domain (other parts from reference TRBV12-5 and TRBJ2-7): DARVTQTPRHKVTEMGQEVTMRCQPILGHNTVFWYRQTMMQGLELLAYFRNRAPLDDSGMPKDRFSAEMPDATLATLKIQPSEPRDSAVYFCTSGLGTGYEQYFGPGTRLTVT.

This clonotype showed up many times. This chain links TRBV12-3 or TRBV12-4 with TRBJ2-7; TRBD2 is a possible D gene (5 bases). The CDR3 consists of 15 residues. The ends were cut back, 1 base at V and 2 bases at J, with 12 bases in the middle. The CDR3 DNA is TGTGCCAGCAGTTTAGGGACTGCGGCTACCTACGAGCAGTACGTC. Protein product: CASSLGTAATYEQYV.

This chain connects TRBV6-5 to TRBJ2-1; TRBD1 aligns across 9 bases. Germline values: CDR1 MNHEY, CDR2 SVGAGI. With 4 bases clipped from V and 12 bases from J, the junction kept 10 bases outside the gene matches. This CDR3 region has 14 residues. CDR3 region: CASSLGQGRSGQFF. As DNA, the CDR3 is TGTGCCAGCAGTTTGGGACAGGGAAGGAGCGGGCAGTTCTTC.

This clonotype occurred a few times. The chain joins TRBV6-2 or TRBV6-3 to TRBJ2-3; 14 bases agree with TRBD2. Germline-derived CDR1 and CDR2 are MNHEY and SVGEGT. After removal of 7 bases from V and 5 bases from J, the junction contained 8 bases not matched to a gene. The length of the CDR3 is 16 residues. Written as DNA, the CDR3 is TGTGCCAGCACCGCCCCGGGACTAGCGGGGGAAGATACGCAGTATTTT. Amino acid sequence: CASTAPGLAGEDTQYF.

This clonotype was counted ten times or more. The chain combines TRBV27 with TRBJ2-5, with D possibly being TRBD1 or TRBD2 (5 bases each). V was cut by 6 bases and J by 1 base, with 12 bases left in between. CDR1 is MNHEY and CDR2 is SMNVEV in the germline V gene (reference sequence). This CDR3 is built from 14 residues. The CDR3 is CASSPRDRQETQYF. CDR3 DNA: TGTGCCAGCAGCCCTCGGGACCGCCAAGAGACCCAGTACTTC.

This rearrangement joins TRBV6-8 to TRBJ1-2; D is unresolved. The CDR3 has 16 amino acids. The germline V gene has CDR1 MNHGY and CDR2 SAAAGT. Trimming left V 2 bases short and J 0 bases short, with 13 bases between. The CDR3 region is CASSYEARTPNYGYTF. CDR3 DNA sequence: TGTGCCAGCAGTTACGAAGCCCGGACCCCTAACTATGGCTACACCTTC.

The chain carries TRBV29-1 and TRBJ2-1; 7 bases are shared with TRBD1. V lost 4 bases to trimming and J lost 9 bases; unmatched junction nucleotides: 15. Germline V gives CDR1 SQVTM, CDR2 ANQGSEA. This CDR3 has 15 amino acids. This chain's CDR3 is CSVAPLDRLKGEQFF. The CDR3 DNA is TGCAGCGTTGCCCCCCTGGACAGGCTCAAGGGTGAGCAGTTCTTC.

This clonotype was counted only a few times. V and J are TRBV20-1 and TRBJ2-2, with D unresolved. The CDR3 totals 13 residues. Germline CDR1 DFQATT, CDR2 SNEGSKA (reference sequence). V lost 3 bases and J lost 6, with 11 bases in between. The CDR3 region is CSARPIGSGELFF. For the CDR3, the DNA is TGCAGTGCTAGGCCCATAGGCTCCGGGGAGCTGTTTTTT.